Below, 16 T cell receptor beta chains from the same sample are listed, as sequenced in a study of Ad26.COV2.S vaccination and SARS-CoV-2 variants. TCRdb keeps only in-frame clones here, not all; method: immunoSEQ multiplex PCR. The top ten hold 3.5% of the sample, which has fewer than 400,000 clones, about 85% seen once. Regarding treatment: about 20 received Ad26.COV2.S at low or high dose, single or two shots; about 5 received placebo; per-sample allocation not given. The samples date from day 63 after the first vaccine or placebo injection. Material: peripheral blood, obtained in a trial of Ad26.COV2.S vaccine versus placebo. The receptor set was obtained from a person between 18 and 65 years old who received the Ad26.COV2.S COVID-19 vaccine or a placebo.

The chain links TRBV7-2 to TRBJ1-1, with D unresolved. V shed 1 base and J shed 5 bases, with 8 bases lying between them. Germline CDR1 reads SGHTA; CDR2 reads FQGNSA. CDR3 length: 13 amino acids. For the CDR3, the DNA is TGTGCCAGCAGCTTAGGGGTTTGGACTGAAGCTTTCTTT. It codes for CASSLGVWTEAFF.

The CDR3, as DNA: TGCGCCAGCAGCCAAGCAGAAGAGTCTGAGCAGTTCTTC. It encodes CASSQAEESEQFF. The chain is built from TRBV4-3 and TRBJ2-1; no clear D. Trimming cost V 1 base and J 9 bases, with 10 bases left between them. The CDR3 has 13 residues. Germline V gene sequence: CDR1 LGHNA, CDR2 YSLEER.

This chain links TRBV7-6 with TRBJ2-7, with TRBD1 matching 7 bases. From germline, CDR1 is SGHVS and CDR2 FNYEAQ. Losses at the gene ends were 4 bases for V and 10 bases for J; bases not matched to a gene: 4. The CDR3 sequence is 11 residues long. This CDR3 reads CASSYQGEQYF. CDR3 DNA: TGTGCCAGCAGCTACCAGGGGGAACAGTACTTC.

This chain connects TRBV27 to TRBJ1-5; tentatively, D is TRBD1 (6 bases). The CDR3 covers 17 residues. Germline CDR1 and CDR2: MNHEY and SMNVEV (reference sequence). With 5 bases removed from V and 7 bases from J, the gap between germline ends came to 24 bases. CDR3 protein: CASSPTQQGRMVQPQHF. The CDR3 nucleotides are TGTGCCAGCAGTCCGACCCAACAGGGTAGGATGGTACAGCCCCAGCATTTT.

This chain connects TRBV7-9 to TRBJ2-5; 7 bases match TRBD2. The V gene's germline CDR1 is SEHNR and CDR2 FQNEAQ (reference sequence). The V segment lost 2 bases and the J segment 5 bases; nucleotides outside the gene matches: 11. CDR3 length: 16 residues. The CDR3 nucleotides are TGTGCCAGCAGCTTAATTGGCGGGGGATCCAAGGAGACCCAGTACTTC. Protein: CASSLIGGGSKETQYF.

Turning to this clone: Other DNA sequences of this sample code for an identical CDR3. This chain links TRBV27 with TRBJ2-7; TRBD1 matches 7 bases. CDR3 size: 13 residues. V shed 5 bases, J shed 0 bases, and the junction held 1 base outside the gene matches. CDR1 and CDR2 (germline): MNHEY, SMNVEV (reference sequence). The CDR3 DNA sequence: TGTGCCAGCAGTCGGACAGGCTCCTACGAGCAGTACTTC. This codes for CASSRTGSYEQYF.

The chain joins TRBV9 to TRBJ2-1, with 8 bases lining up with TRBD1. Looked up from germline, CDR1 is SGDLS and CDR2 is YYNGEE. Unmatched junction bases numbered 7, after V lost 4 bases and J lost 4 bases. The CDR3 loop spans 15 amino acids. The CDR3 coding sequence is TGTGCCAGCAGCCCTAGGGACAGGTCTTACAATGAGCAGTTCTTC. Its translation is CASSPRDRSYNEQFF.

The chain combines TRBV19 with TRBJ1-6, with D maybe TRBD1 (6 bases). Trimming removed 6 bases at V and 0 bases at J, with 15 bases between. Germline V gene sequence: CDR1 LNHDA, CDR2 SQIVND (reference sequence). The CDR3 length is 17 residues. The CDR3 is CASSPARGSSYNSPLHF. The CDR3 nucleotides are TGTGCCAGTAGCCCAGCCAGGGGAAGCTCCTATAATTCACCCCTCCACTTT.

The gene calls are TRBV5-1 and TRBJ2-1; tentative D call: TRBD1 (5 bases). Trimming shortened V by 0 bases and J by 5 bases, and 12 bases separated the two germline ends. The CDR3 spans 15 residues. The germline V gene encodes CDR1 SGHRS and CDR2 YFSETQ. The CDR3 protein is CASSLAGRADNEQFF. DNA of the CDR3: TGCGCCAGCAGCTTGGCAGGGCGCGCGGACAATGAGCAGTTCTTC.

The chain couples TRBV2 to TRBJ2-1; D uncertain. The V end was cut by 5 bases, the J end by 7 bases, with 6 bases between. Germline CDR1 is SNHLY and CDR2 is FYNNEI. This CDR3 contains 11 residues. The CDR3 coding sequence is TGTGCCAGCAGTCGGCCTAATGAGCAGTTCTTC. It specifies CASSRPNEQFF.

This clone occurred once. The V and J genes are TRBV28 and TRBJ2-5; 10 nucleotides align to TRBD1. Germline V gives CDR1 MDHEN, CDR2 SYDVKM. The CDR3 is 17 amino acids. With 4 bases clipped from V and 1 base from J, the junction kept 9 bases outside the gene matches. As DNA, the CDR3 is TGTGCCAGCAGTTCGTCCGGGACAGGGGCACTCCAAGAGACCCAGTACTTC. This sequence encodes CASSSSGTGALQETQYF.

The chain couples TRBV5-8 to TRBJ2-3; D is possibly TRBD2 (6 bases). With 4 bases removed from V and 5 bases from J, the gap between germline ends came to 20 bases. Germline CDR1 and CDR2: SGHTS and YDEGEE. CDR3 length: 16 amino acids. In DNA form, the CDR3 reads TGTGCCAGCAGCCCCGCTAAGGGAAGGGGAGGAGATACGCAGTATTTT. Its protein product is CASSPAKGRGGDTQYF. Combining the CDR3 with reference TRBV5-8 and TRBJ2-3 gives the whole variable domain EAGVTQSPTHLIKTRGQQATLRCSPISGHTSVYWYQQALGLGLQFLLWYDEGEERNRGNFPPRFSGRQFPNYSSELNVNALELEDSALYLCASSPAKGRGGDTQYFGPGTRLTVL.

Written as DNA, the CDR3 is TGTGCCAGCAGCCCAGGCGCGGGCCTAGCGGGCTCTGGGGCCAACGTCCTGACTTTC. Translating gives CASSPGAGLAGSGANVLTF. V is TRBV7-9 and J is TRBJ2-6; 8 positions agree with TRBD2. Germline V lookup: CDR1 SEHNR, CDR2 FQNEAQ (reference sequence). This CDR3 has 19 residues. With V trimmed by 5 bases and J by 0 bases, 12 bases remained unmatched.

V and J are TRBV29-1 and TRBJ2-4; D gene ambiguous. The germline CDR1 and CDR2 sequences are SQVTM and ANQGSEA. CDR3 length: 11 amino acids. Trimming pared 4 bases from V and 6 bases from J, leaving 7 bases between. The CDR3 DNA reads TGCAGCGTTGCTCAGTCAAACATTCAGTACTTC. Translated, it gives CSVAQSNIQYF.

Remarks on this clone: Distinct nucleotide sequences in the sample also encode this CDR3. CDR3 in DNA: TGCAGCGTTAGGGGACAGGGCTACGAGCAGTACTTC. It encodes CSVRGQGYEQYF. The V gene is TRBV29-1, the J gene TRBJ2-7; 9 bases map to TRBD1. Trimming removed 5 bases from V and 3 bases from J; junction bases left unmatched: 2. The germline CDR1 and CDR2 sequences are SQVTM and ANQGSEA. This CDR3 comprises 12 residues.

In this sample, this clone turned up once. This chain connects TRBV7-9 to TRBJ1-6, with a possible D match to TRBD1 (5 bases). V was pared by 5 bases and J by 0 bases, with 14 bases between. The CDR3 loop spans 17 amino acids. CDR1 and CDR2 (germline): SEHNR, FQNEAQ (reference sequence). In DNA, the CDR3 is TGTGCCAGCAGCGACCGGGGGTCGGTCTCCTATAATTCACCCCTCCACTTT. Encoded protein: CASSDRGSVSYNSPLHF.